These T cell receptor beta chains were read from a single sample in a study of shared clonotypes between healthy human individuals. TCRdb's copy holds only in-frame clones and misses some; the assay was immunoSEQ multiplex PCR. The table lists 2 million to 2.5 million clones, under 95% of them singletons. The source material was naive CD4+ T cells from PBMCs. These receptors came from a man in his late teens or twenties in good health. Some clones in this sample may be carry-over from other donors' samples. CDR3s include the opening cysteine and the closing phenylalanine or tryptophan. A D gene is named only where the DNA matches it firmly. Clone size is not always given. Where it is, it says once, few, many or a class for expanded clones.

>.|.|TRBJ2-5|TRBV6-6
CASSPGSETQYF
TGTGCCAGCAGTCCCGGCAGTGAGACCCAGTACTTC
>TRBD1|.|TRBJ2-5|TRBV28
CASSTRTGGRETQYF
TGTGCCAGCAGTACGAGGACAGGGGGAAGAGAGACCCAGTACTTC
>.|.|TRBJ1-1|TRBV23-1
CASSQLEETCMNTEAFF
TGCGCCAGCAGTCAACTTGAGGAGACCTGCATGAACACTGAAGCTTTCTTT
>.|.|TRBJ2-3|TRBV5-1
CASSWKQGSDTQYF
TGCGCCAGCAGCTGGAAACAGGGTTCCGATACGCAGTATTTT
>TRBD1|.|TRBJ2-2|TRBV27
CASRDLPGQGTGELFF
TGTGCCAGCAGAGACCTCCCGGGACAGGGGACCGGGGAGCTGTTTTTT
>.|once|TRBJ1-5|TRBV2
CASSEGGWGNQPQHF
TGTGCCAGCAGTGAAGGAGGGTGGGGCAATCAGCCCCAGCATTTT
>.|.|TRBJ1-4|TRBV13
CASTLGRLANEKLFF
TGTGCCAGCACCCTTGGGAGGCTGGCTAATGAAAAACTGTTTTTT
>.|.|TRBJ2-1|TRBV18
CASSPPGNRINNEQFF
TGTGCCAGCTCACCACCAGGAAACCGGATAAACAATGAGCAGTTCTTC
>TRBD2|.|TRBJ2-3|TRBV28
CASRLAGSTDTQYF
TGTGCCAGCAGACTAGCGGGATCCACAGATACGCAGTATTTT
>TRBD2|.|TRBJ2-1|TRBV25-1
CASSKPGLAYEQFF
TGTGCCAGCAGTAAGCCGGGACTAGCATATGAGCAGTTCTTC
>.|.|TRBJ2-1|TRBV5-4
CASSLAGALSHNEQFF
TGTGCCAGCAGCTTGGCGGGTGCACTCAGCCACAATGAGCAGTTCTTC
>TRBD2|.|TRBJ2-3|TRBV9
CASSPETSALSTDTQYF
TGTGCCAGCAGCCCGGAGACTAGCGCCCTTAGCACAGATACGCAGTATTTT
>TRBD2|.|TRBJ2-2|TRBV5-5
CASSSLAGGDTGELFF
TGTGCCAGCAGCTCTCTAGCGGGAGGTGATACCGGGGAGCTGTTTTTT
>.|.|TRBJ2-1|TRBV27
CASRESSYNEQFF
TGTGCCAGCCGGGAATCCTCCTACAATGAGCAGTTCTTC
>.|.|TRBJ2-5|TRBV7-3
CASSLSVQETQYF
TGTGCCAGCAGCTTAAGCGTCCAAGAGACCCAGTACTTC
>TRBD1|.|TRBJ2-7|TRBV27
CASSFLRDSYEQYF
TGTGCCAGCAGTTTCCTACGGGACAGCTACGAGCAGTACTTC
>.|once|TRBJ1-3|TRBV28
CASSLGGNTIYF
TGTGCCAGCAGTTTAGGTGGAAACACCATATATTTT
>TRBD2|.|TRBJ2-3|TRBV9
CASSVGGRRADTQYF
TGTGCCAGCAGCGTAGGCGGGAGGAGGGCAGATACGCAGTATTTT
>TRBD2|.|TRBJ2-7|TRBV18
CASSPGTSGKRGSYEQYF
TGTGCCAGCTCGCCTGGGACTAGCGGGAAGAGAGGATCCTACGAGCAGTACTTC
>.|.|TRBJ2-7|TRBV7-2
CASSRPMDYEQYF
TGTGCCAGCAGCCGACCAATGGACTACGAGCAGTACTTC
>.|few|TRBJ2-3|TRBV7-2
CASSPSLGTQYF
TGTGCCAGCAGCCCATCTCTGGGGACGCAGTATTTT
>.|.|TRBJ1-1|TRBV25-1
CASSPINRARSAEAFF
TGTGCCAGCAGCCCCATTAACCGGGCCCGGTCGGCTGAAGCTTTCTTT
>TRBD1|.|TRBJ1-2|TRBV5-1
CASSSSPGQGASGYTF
TGCGCCAGCAGCTCCTCACCAGGACAGGGGGCATCTGGCTACACCTTC
>TRBD2|.|TRBJ2-2|TRBV19
CASSPLAEPNTGELFF
TGTGCCAGTAGTCCCCTAGCGGAGCCGAACACCGGGGAGCTGTTTTTT
>.|.|TRBJ2-2|TRBV18
CASSQQGTNTGELFF
TGTGCCAGCTCACAACAAGGGACGAACACCGGGGAGCTGTTTTTT
>TRBD1|.|TRBJ2-5|TRBV29-1
CSVERTLNIQGASETQYF
TGCAGCGTTGAACGAACCCTTAATATACAGGGGGCGTCAGAGACCCAGTACTTC
>.|once|TRBJ2-7|TRBV18
CASSRTDSYEQYF
TGTGCCAGCTCACGAACAGACTCCTACGAGCAGTACTTC